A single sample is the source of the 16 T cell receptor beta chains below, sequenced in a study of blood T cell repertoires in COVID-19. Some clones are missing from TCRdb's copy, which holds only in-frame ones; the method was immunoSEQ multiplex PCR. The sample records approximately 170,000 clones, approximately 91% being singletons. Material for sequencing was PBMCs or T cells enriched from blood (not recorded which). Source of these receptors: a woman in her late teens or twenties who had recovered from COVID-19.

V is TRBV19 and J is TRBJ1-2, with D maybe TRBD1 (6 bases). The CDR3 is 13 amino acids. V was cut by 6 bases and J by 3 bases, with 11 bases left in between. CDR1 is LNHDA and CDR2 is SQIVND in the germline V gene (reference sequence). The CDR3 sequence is CASRRGTHYGYTF. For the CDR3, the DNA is TGTGCCAGTAGAAGGGGGACACACTATGGCTACACCTTC.

The CDR3 region is CASSLRAGGFNEQFF. The CDR3, as DNA: TGTGCCAGCAGCCTGAGGGCGGGAGGGTTCAATGAGCAGTTCTTC. The chain joins TRBV21-1 to TRBJ2-1; the D call TRBD2 from the table was never checked on the DNA. TRBV21-1 is a pseudogene segment. The CDR3 is made up of 15 amino acids.

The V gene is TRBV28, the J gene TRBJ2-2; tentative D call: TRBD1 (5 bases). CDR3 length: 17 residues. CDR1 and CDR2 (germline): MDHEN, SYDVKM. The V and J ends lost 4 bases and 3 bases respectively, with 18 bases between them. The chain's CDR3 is CASSSSLHQGHTGELFF. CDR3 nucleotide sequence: TGTGCCAGCAGTTCATCGCTCCACCAGGGTCACACCGGGGAGCTGTTTTTT. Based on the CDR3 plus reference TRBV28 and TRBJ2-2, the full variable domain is DVKVTQSSRYLVKRTGEKVFLECVQDMDHENMFWYRQDPGLGLRLIYFSYDVKMKEKGDIPEGYSVSREKKERFSLILESASTNQTSMYLCASSSSLHQGHTGELFFGEGSRLTVL.

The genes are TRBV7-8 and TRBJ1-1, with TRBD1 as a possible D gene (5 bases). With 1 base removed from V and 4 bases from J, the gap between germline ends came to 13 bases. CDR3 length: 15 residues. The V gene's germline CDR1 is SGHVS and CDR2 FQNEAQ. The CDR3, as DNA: TGTGCCAGCAGCTTAGATTTCGGGACTGGCACTGAAGCTTTCTTT. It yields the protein CASSLDFGTGTEAFF.

CDR3 sequence (DNA): TGTGCCAGCAGGACAGGGGGCGCCTCCGAGCAGTACTTC. This gives the protein CASRTGGASEQYF. The chain employs TRBV28 and TRBJ2-7; 10 bases are a match to TRBD1. The junction had 5 bases not matched to a gene; V was cut back by 6 bases and J by 6 bases. CDR1 is MDHEN and CDR2 is SYDVKM in the germline V gene. CDR3 length: 13 amino acids. Together with reference TRBV28 and TRBJ2-7, the CDR3 gives the full variable domain: DVKVTQSSRYLVKRTGEKVFLECVQDMDHENMFWYRQDPGLGLRLIYFSYDVKMKEKGDIPEGYSVSREKKERFSLILESASTNQTSMYLCASRTGGASEQYFGPGTRLTVT.

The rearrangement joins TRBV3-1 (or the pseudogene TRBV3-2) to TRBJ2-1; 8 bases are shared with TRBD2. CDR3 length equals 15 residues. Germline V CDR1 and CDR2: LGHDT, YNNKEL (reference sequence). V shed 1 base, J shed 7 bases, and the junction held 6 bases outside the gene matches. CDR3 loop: CASSQAGTRRNEQFF. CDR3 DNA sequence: TGTGCCAGCAGCCAAGCGGGGACTAGACGGAATGAGCAGTTCTTC.

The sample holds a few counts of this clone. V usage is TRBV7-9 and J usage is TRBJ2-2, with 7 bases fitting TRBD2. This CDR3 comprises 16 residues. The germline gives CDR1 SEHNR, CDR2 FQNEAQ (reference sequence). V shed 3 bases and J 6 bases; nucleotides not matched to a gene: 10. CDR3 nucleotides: TGTGCCAGCAGCTTCGGACTAGTCACCGTGGCCGGGGAGCTGTTTTTT. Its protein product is CASSFGLVTVAGELFF. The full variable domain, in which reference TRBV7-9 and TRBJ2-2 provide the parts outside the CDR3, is DTGVSQNPRHKITKRGQNVTFRCDPISEHNRLYWYRQTLGQGPEFLTYFQNEAQLEKSRLLSDRFSAERPKGSFSTLEIQRTEQGDSAMYLCASSFGLVTVAGELFFGEGSRLTVL.

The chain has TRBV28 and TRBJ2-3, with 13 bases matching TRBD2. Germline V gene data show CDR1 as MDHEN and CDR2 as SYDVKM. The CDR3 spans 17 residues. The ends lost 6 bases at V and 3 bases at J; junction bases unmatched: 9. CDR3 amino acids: CASSYVGLAGLTDTQYF. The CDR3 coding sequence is TGTGCCAGCAGCTATGTGGGACTAGCGGGGCTGACAGATACGCAGTATTTT.

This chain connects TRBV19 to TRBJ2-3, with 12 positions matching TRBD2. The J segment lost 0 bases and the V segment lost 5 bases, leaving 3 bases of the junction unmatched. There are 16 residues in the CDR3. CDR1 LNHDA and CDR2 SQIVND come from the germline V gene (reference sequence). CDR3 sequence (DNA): TGTGCCAGTAGTCTACTAGCGGGAGGTAGCACAGATACGCAGTATTTT. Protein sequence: CASSLLAGGSTDTQYF. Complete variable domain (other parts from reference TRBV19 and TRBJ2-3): DGGITQSPKYLFRKEGQNVTLSCEQNLNHDAMYWYRQDPGQGLRLIYYSQIVNDFQKGDIAEGYSVSREKKESFPLTVTSAQKNPTAFYLCASSLLAGGSTDTQYFGPGTRLTVL.

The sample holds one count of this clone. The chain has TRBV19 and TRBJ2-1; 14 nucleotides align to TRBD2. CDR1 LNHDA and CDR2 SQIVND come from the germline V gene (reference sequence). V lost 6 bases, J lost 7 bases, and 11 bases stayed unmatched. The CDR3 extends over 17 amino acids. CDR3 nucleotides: TGTGCCAGTAGGGGACTAGCGGGAGTCCTCCTCGGGAATGAGCAGTTCTTC. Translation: CASRGLAGVLLGNEQFF.

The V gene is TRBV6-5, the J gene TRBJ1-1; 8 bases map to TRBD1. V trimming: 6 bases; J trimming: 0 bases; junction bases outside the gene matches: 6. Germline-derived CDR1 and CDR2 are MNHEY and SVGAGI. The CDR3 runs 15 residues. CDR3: CASRSATGVNTEAFF. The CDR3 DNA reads TGTGCCAGCAGGAGCGCGACAGGGGTGAACACTGAAGCTTTCTTT.

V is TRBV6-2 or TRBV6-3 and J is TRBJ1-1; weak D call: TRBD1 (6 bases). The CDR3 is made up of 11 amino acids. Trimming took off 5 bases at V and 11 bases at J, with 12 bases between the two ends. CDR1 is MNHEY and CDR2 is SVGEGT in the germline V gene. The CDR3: CASSMGTQAFF. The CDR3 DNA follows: TGTGCCAGCAGTATGGGGACACAGGCTTTCTTT.

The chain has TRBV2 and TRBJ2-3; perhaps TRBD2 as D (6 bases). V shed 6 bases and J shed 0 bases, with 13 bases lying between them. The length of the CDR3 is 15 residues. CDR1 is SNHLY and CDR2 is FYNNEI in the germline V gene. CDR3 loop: CASRGHGTSTDTQYF. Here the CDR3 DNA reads TGTGCCAGCAGAGGTCACGGGACTAGCACAGATACGCAGTATTTT. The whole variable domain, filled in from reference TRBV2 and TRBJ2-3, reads EPEVTQTPSHQVTQMGQEVILRCVPISNHLYFYWYRQILGQKVEFLVSFYNNEISEKSEIFDDQFSVERPDGSNFTLKIRSTKLEDSAMYFCASRGHGTSTDTQYFGPGTRLTVL.

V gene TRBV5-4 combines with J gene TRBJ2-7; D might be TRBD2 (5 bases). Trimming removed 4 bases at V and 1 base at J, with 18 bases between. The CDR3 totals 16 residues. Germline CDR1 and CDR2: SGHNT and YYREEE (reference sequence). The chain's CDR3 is CASSLSGWTPSYEQYF. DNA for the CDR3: TGTGCCAGCAGCCTCTCCGGGTGGACTCCGTCCTACGAGCAGTACTTC.

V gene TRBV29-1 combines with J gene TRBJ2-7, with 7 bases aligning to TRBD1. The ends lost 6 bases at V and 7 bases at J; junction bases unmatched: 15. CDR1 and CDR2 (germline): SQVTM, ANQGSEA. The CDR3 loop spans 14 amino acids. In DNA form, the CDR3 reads TGCAGCGTACGCCGACAGGGCGGTTCTAGGGAGCAGTACTTC. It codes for CSVRRQGGSREQYF.

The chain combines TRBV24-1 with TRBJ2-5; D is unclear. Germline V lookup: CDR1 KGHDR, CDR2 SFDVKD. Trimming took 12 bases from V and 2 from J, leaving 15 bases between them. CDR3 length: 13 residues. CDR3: CAASLLVQETQYF. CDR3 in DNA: TGTGCCGCATCCTTGCTAGTGCAAGAGACCCAGTACTTC.